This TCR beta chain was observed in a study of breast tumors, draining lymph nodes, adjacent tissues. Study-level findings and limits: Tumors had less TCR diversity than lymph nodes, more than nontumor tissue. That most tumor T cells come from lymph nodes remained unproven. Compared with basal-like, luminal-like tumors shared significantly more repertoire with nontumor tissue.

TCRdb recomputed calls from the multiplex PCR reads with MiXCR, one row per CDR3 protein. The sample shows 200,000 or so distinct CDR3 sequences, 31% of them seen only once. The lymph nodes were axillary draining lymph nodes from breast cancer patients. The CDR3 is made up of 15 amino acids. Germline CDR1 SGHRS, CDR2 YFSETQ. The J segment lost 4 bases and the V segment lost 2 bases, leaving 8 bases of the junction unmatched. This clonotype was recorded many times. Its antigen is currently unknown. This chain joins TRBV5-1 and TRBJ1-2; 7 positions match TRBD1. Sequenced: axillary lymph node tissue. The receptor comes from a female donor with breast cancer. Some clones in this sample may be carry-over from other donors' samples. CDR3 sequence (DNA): TGCGCCAGCAGCTTTAACAGGGGACCGGCCTATGGCTACACCTTC. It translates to CASSFNRGPAYGYTF. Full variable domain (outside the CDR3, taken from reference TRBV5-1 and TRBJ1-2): KAGVTQTPRYLIKTRGQQVTLSCSPISGHRSVSWYQQTPGQGLQFLFEYFSETQRNKGNFPGRFSGRQFSNSRSEMNVSTLELGDSALYLCASSFNRGPAYGYTFGSGTRLTVV.